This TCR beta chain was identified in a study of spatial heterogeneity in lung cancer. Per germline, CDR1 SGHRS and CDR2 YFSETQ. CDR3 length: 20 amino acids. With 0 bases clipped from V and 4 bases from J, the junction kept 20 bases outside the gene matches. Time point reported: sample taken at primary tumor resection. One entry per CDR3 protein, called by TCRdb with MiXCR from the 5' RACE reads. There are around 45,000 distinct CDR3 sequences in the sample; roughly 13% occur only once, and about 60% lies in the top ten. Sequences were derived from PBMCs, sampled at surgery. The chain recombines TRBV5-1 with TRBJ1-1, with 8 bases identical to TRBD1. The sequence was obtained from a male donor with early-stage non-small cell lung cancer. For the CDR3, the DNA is TGCGCCAGCAGCTTGGGCCCCCGAGGACAGGGCGCACATGGGCTCACTGAAGCTTTCTTT. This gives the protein CASSLGPRGQGAHGLTEAFF. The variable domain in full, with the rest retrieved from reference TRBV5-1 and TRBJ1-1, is KAGVTQTPRYLIKTRGQQVTLSCSPISGHRSVSWYQQTPGQGLQFLFEYFSETQRNKGNFPGRFSGRQFSNSRSEMNVSTLELGDSALYLCASSLGPRGQGAHGLTEAFFGQGTRLTVV.